A selection of T cell receptor beta chains follows, all from one sample in a study of blood T cell repertoires in COVID-19. TCRdb keeps only in-frame clones here, not all; method: immunoSEQ multiplex PCR. The sample carries 390,000 or so clones, 86% recorded once. Sample: peripheral blood. These TCRs come from a woman in her twenties or thirties with active or convalescent COVID-19. The CDR3 runs from the conserved cysteine through the conserved F or W. The order of the fields is CDR3 length, D gene, J gene, clone size, V gene, CDR3 DNA, CDR3 protein. D genes are given only for firm matches. Not all rows give a size; the values are once, few, many and, for expanded clones, a class.

14 | TRBD2 | TRBJ2-3 | . | TRBV29-1 | TGCAGCGCCATACTAGCGGGGGTCACAGATACGCAGTATTTT | CSAILAGVTDTQYF
10 | . | TRBJ1-2 | . | TRBV19 | TGTGCCACCTGGCACTATGGCTACACCTTC | CATWHYGYTF
17 | . | TRBJ1-1 | . | TRBV12-2 | TGTGCAAGTCGCTTAGCTCGTTTCAGGACAGGGGCTACTGAAGCTTTCTTT | CASRLARFRTGATEAFF
12 | . | TRBJ1-4 | . | TRBV7-9 | TGTGCCAGCAGTACACAAAGTGAAAAACTGTTTTTT | CASSTQSEKLFF
16 | TRBD1 | TRBJ2-1 | . | TRBV27 | TGTGCCAGCAGTTCAACGACAGGGGTCCTTATCAATGAGCAGTTCTTC | CASSSTTGVLINEQFF
13 | . | TRBJ1-1 | . | TRBV5-1 | TGCGCCAGCAGGCCGGAGGACGGCACTGAAGCTTTCTTT | CASRPEDGTEAFF
16 | . | TRBJ1-1 | . | TRBV6-6 | TGTGCCAGCAGTTACTCGAGTCCAAACAGGGACACTGAAGCTTTCTTT | CASSYSSPNRDTEAFF
14 | TRBD1 | TRBJ1-1 | few | TRBV10-3 | TGTGCCATCAGTGCGGGGACAGTGAACACTGAAGCTTTCTTT | CAISAGTVNTEAFF
16 | TRBD2 | TRBJ2-5 | . | TRBV3-1/TRBV3-2 | TGTGCCAGCAGCCAGAGGGGAGCGGGGGGGCGAGAGACCCAGTACTTC | CASSQRGAGGRETQYF
15 | TRBD1 | TRBJ2-7 | . | TRBV11-2 | TGTGCCAGCAGCGCACTCCGGGACAGTGCCTACGAGCAGTACTTC | CASSALRDSAYEQYF
15 | . | TRBJ1-1 | once | TRBV10-2 | TGCGCCAGCAGTGACCTGGAAGCCGAGAGGTTCGAAGCTTTCTTT | CASSDLEAERFEAFF
15 | TRBD2 | TRBJ2-3 | . | TRBV6-5 | TGTGCCAGCAGTTACAGGCGGGGGGGCCAAGATACGCAGTATTTT | CASSYRRGGQDTQYF
14 | . | TRBJ1-1 | once | TRBV7-8 | TGTGCCAGCAGCAAGGGGCACCAGAACACTGAAGCTTTCTTT | CASSKGHQNTEAFF
15 | TRBD2 | TRBJ2-2 | few | TRBV30 | TGTGCCTGGATAGATGATGGGAGGGAAGCCGGGGAGCTGTTTTTT | CAWIDDGREAGELFF
16 | . | TRBJ1-6 | . | TRBV6-5 | TGTGCCAGCAGTTACTCCCACAGGGAGAATAATTCACCCCTCCACTTT | CASSYSHRENNSPLHF
14 | . | TRBJ2-3 | once | TRBV5-1 | TGCGCCAGCAGCCACCGGGACAACACAGATACGCAGTATTTT | CASSHRDNTDTQYF